This T cell receptor (beta chain) was found in a study of regulatory T cells in long-lasting Graves disease. Study outcomes and limitations: The work looked only at peripheral blood and did not look at thyroid tissue. TRBV28, TRBJ1-2 and TRBJ2-5 were segments that persistent disease favored.

This CDR3 has 16 residues. Germline assignment: CDR1 SGHTA and CDR2 FQGNSA. The V segment lost 1 base and the J segment 6 bases; nucleotides outside the gene matches: 9. Time point specified: newly diagnosed GD, antithyroid drugs for less than 3 months. The TCR library was made from RNA extracted from PBMCs. In this sample, this clonotype turned up many times. Antigen unknown. HTBI primers from iRepertoire and Arm-PCR of CDR3 regions yielded the TCR beta libraries. TCRdb independently ran MiXCR on the multiplex PCR reads; one entry per CDR3 protein. The table lists a few hundred thousand distinct CDR3 sequences, 10% to 15% of them singletons. These same data were also listed under a study on T cells in Graves' hyperthyroidism and ophthalmopathy. That work contributes: Based on clinical symptoms, serum thyroxine and TRAb, thyroid ultrasound and orbital computed tomography, diagnoses were reached. Initially, a first-round RT-PCR of the TCR CDR3 employed the HTBI primer set.

The rearrangement uses TRBV7-2 and TRBJ2-1, with 7 nucleotides matching TRBD2. This specimen consisted of peripheral blood mononuclear cells (PBMCs), obtained at new diagnosis, from a patient treated with antithyroid drugs. The TCR sequence derives from a young woman with Graves disease. The CDR3 DNA sequence: TGTGCCAGCAGCTTAGAACCCAGGCTAGCGGTCAATGAGCAGTTCTTC. Protein: CASSLEPRLAVNEQFF.